This T cell receptor beta chain comes out of a study of T-cell reconstitution after alpha-beta-depleted transplantation in children (dated by TCRdb to 2016 to 2017). Regarding the complete study: Using TCR repertoire profiling, the study followed T-cell immune reconstitution in a quantitative way in children after TCRalphabeta/CD19-depleted allogeneic hematopoietic cell transplantation.

Notes on this clonotype: This clone's antigen is unknown. Within one base of it there is no much larger clone, and no base qualities were kept.

Deletion took 3 bases off V and 2 bases off J, with a span of 8 bases between the germline ends. CDR1 and CDR2 were assigned from the germline V gene as SQVTM and ANQGSEA. The CDR3 sequence holds 12 residues, the cysteine and phenylalanine included. Only CDR3 DNA remains: 36 bases, in frame from the first base. Library method: PCR. The sequencer listed for this sample is Illumina HiSeq 2500. To normalize quantification of the TCRbeta repertoire, the TCR libraries were built with molecular barcoding that relied on unique molecular identifiers. TCRdb itself trimmed the public reads at Q25 with fastp, ran MiXCR and retained productive beta chains. Each record represents a unique CDR3 protein, reported with the most common genes and DNA among its rows. The sample table shows approximately 340,000 distinct CDR3 sequences, and about a tenth are seen once. The ten largest clones add up to 2% to 3% of the sample.

This sequence originates from a human donor who donated a stem cell graft to a child with acute lymphoblastic leukemia. The sample was PBMCs from the stem cell graft donor, taken from the stem cell graft. The rearrangement combines TRBV29-1 with TRBJ2-7; the D gene lacks a confident call. At the DNA level, the sequence is TGCAGCGTTGAGGGGTCCGCCTACGAGCAGTACTTC. Translated, this is CSVEGSAYEQYF.